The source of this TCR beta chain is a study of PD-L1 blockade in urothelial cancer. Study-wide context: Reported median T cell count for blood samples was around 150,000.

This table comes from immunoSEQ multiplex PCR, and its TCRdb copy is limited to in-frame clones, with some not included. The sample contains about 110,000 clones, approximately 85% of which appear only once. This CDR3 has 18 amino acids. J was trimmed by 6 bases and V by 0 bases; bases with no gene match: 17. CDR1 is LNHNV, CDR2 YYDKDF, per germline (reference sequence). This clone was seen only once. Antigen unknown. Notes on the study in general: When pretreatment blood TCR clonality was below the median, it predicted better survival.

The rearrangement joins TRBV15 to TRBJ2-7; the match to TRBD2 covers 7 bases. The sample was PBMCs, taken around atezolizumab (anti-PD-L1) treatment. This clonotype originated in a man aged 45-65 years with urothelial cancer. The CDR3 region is CATSRDPGGRGLTGEQYF. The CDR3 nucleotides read TGTGCCACCAGCAGAGATCCGGGGGGACGCGGCTTAACCGGCGAGCAGTACTTC.